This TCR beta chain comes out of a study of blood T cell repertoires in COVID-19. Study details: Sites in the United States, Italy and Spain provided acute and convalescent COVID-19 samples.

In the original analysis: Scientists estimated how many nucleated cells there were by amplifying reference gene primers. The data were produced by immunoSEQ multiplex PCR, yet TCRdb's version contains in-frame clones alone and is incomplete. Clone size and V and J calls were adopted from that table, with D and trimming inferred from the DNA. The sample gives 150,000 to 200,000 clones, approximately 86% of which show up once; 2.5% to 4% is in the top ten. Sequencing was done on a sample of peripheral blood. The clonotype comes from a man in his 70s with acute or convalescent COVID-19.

CDR3: CAISELAGGSDEQFF. For the CDR3, the DNA is TGTGCCATCAGTGAGCTGGCAGGGGGCTCGGATGAGCAGTTCTTC. The chain links TRBV10-3 to TRBJ2-1, with TRBD1 matching 8 bases. The CDR3 is 15 amino acids. CDR1 is ENHRY, CDR2 SYGVKD, per germline. Trimming at V came to 2 bases and at J to 8 bases, leaving 8 bases not matched to a gene.